A single sample is the source of the 27 T cell receptor beta chains below, sequenced in a study of blood T cells in healthy people across ages. The second PCR ran about 7 to 12 cycles with a sample-barcoded 5' primer and J-beta primers. From the 5' RACE reads, TCRdb called clonotypes with MiXCR, one entry per CDR3 protein. The repertoire holds about 620,000 distinct CDR3 sequences, with 52% as singletons. The sequenced sample was blood. These receptors all come from a woman older than 75 in good health.

This clonotype was counted at least ten times. The gene calls are TRBV20-1 and TRBJ1-2; D gene uncertain. Germline-derived CDR1 and CDR2 are DFQATT and SNEGSKA (reference sequence). V lost 6 bases, J lost 8 bases, and 4 bases lay in between. This CDR3 is 8 amino acids long. CDR3 in DNA: TGCAGTGCAACCGGCTACACCTTC. Translating gives CSATGYTF.

The chain links TRBV30 to TRBJ1-2; D not resolved. The length of the CDR3 is 11 residues. The germline V and J ends were trimmed by 5 bases and 7 bases, with 11 bases remaining between them. Germline V gene sequence: CDR1 GTSNPN, CDR2 SVGIG (reference sequence). CDR3 nucleotides: TGTGCCTGGCCCTCGGCATCTGGCTACACCTTC. The encoded protein is CAWPSASGYTF.

This clonotype came up a few times. The chain recombines TRBV5-1 with TRBJ2-1, with 12 positions matching TRBD2. The CDR3 is 18 residues long. The V gene end was trimmed by 4 bases and the J gene end by 6 bases; junction bases not matched to a gene: 14. Germline CDR1 reads SGHRS; CDR2 reads YFSETQ. The CDR3 coding sequence is TGCGCCAGCAGCCGTAGTCAAGTACAACTAGCGGGAGGCAATGAGCAGTTCTTC. This codes for CASSRSQVQLAGGNEQFF.

This clonotype was seen many times. The chain couples TRBV12-3 or TRBV12-4 to TRBJ1-2; D is ambiguous. V was trimmed by 7 bases and J by 0 bases, leaving 12 bases between them. This CDR3 contains 14 residues. The CDR3 reads CASKRRDTNYGYTF. Written as DNA, the CDR3 is TGTGCCAGCAAACGGAGAGATACTAACTATGGCTACACCTTC.

This rearrangement joins TRBV28 to TRBJ2-3; 7 bases agree with TRBD1. The CDR3 length is 16 residues. V was clipped by 5 bases and J by 2 bases; unmatched bases: 10. Germline V gene lookup returns CDR1 MDHEN and CDR2 SYDVKM. The CDR3 nucleotides read TGTGCCAGCAGTACCGCGAAGGGGGCCCTCACAGATACGCAGTATTTT. It codes for CASSTAKGALTDTQYF.

This chain connects TRBV10-3 to TRBJ2-4; D gene uncertain. TRBJ2-7 explains the end of the DNA better; the J call may be wrong. CDR1 and CDR2 from the germline V gene are ENHRY and SYGVKD. The CDR3 runs 11 residues. CDR3 residues: CAISDLDEQYF. The CDR3 region has the DNA TGTGCCATCAGTGACTTGGACGAGCAGTACTTC.

Note on this clonotype: A much more abundant neighbour one base away suggests this may be a read error. This chain uses TRBV5-1 with TRBJ2-3; D possibly corresponds to TRBD1 (5 bases). Per the germline V gene, CDR1 is SGHRS and CDR2 is YFSETQ. V was shortened by 0 bases and J by 6 bases, with 11 bases between the two germline ends. This CDR3 comprises 14 residues. The CDR3 region has the DNA TGCGCCAGCAGCTTGGAAAGGGGCGAGGATACGCAGTATTTT. Its translation: CASSLERGEDTQYF. Together with reference TRBV5-1 and TRBJ2-3, the CDR3 gives the full variable domain: KAGVTQTPRYLIKTRGQQVTLSCSPISGHRSVSWYQQTPGQGLQFLFEYFSETQRNKGNFPGRFSGRQFSNSRSEMNVSTLELGDSALYLCASSLERGEDTQYFGPGTRLTVL.

The chain joins TRBV10-3 to TRBJ2-7; D not resolved. In germline, CDR1 is ENHRY, CDR2 SYGVKD. The CDR3 runs 13 residues. V lost 0 bases to trimming and J lost 7 bases, with 10 bases between them. CDR3 loop: CAISESGVGEQYF. The CDR3 DNA reads TGTGCCATCAGTGAGTCTGGTGTTGGTGAGCAGTACTTC.

The chain recombines TRBV5-1 with TRBJ2-3; 9 bases map to TRBD2. The CDR3 is 17 amino acids. The V gene's germline CDR1 is SGHRS and CDR2 YFSETQ. J lost 2 bases, V lost 4 bases, and 11 bases had no gene match. CDR3 in DNA: TGCGCCAGCAGCGCGGGAGGGCAGCGAACCTACACAGATACGCAGTATTTT. Residues: CASSAGGQRTYTDTQYF.

This clonotype was seen many times. The genes are TRBV7-9 and TRBJ2-4; 9 positions agree with TRBD2. The CDR3 totals 17 residues. V was clipped by 1 base and J by 7 bases; unmatched bases: 11. CDR1 is SEHNR and CDR2 is FQNEAQ in the germline V gene (reference sequence). The CDR3 spells CASSLVGRGRGLNIQYF. Written as DNA, the CDR3 is TGTGCCAGCAGCTTAGTTGGTCGCGGGAGGGGGCTGAACATTCAGTACTTC.

For this clonotype: Being one base from a much bigger clone, this may be a read error. This chain joins TRBV7-2 and TRBJ1-2; D not resolved. In germline, CDR1 is SGHTA, CDR2 FQGNSA. The CDR3 runs 12 residues. The CDR3 loop reads CASSFSLYDYTF. In DNA, the CDR3 is TGTGCCAGCAGCTTTAGTCTTTATGACTACACCTTC.

V and J are TRBV25-1 and TRBJ2-5; unclear D gene. V shed 6 bases and J shed 1 base, with 9 bases lying between them. Germline V lookup: CDR1 MGHDK, CDR2 SYGVNS. This CDR3 contains 13 residues. This CDR3 is CASSWQPQETQYF. The CDR3 nucleotides are TGTGCCAGCAGCTGGCAGCCCCAAGAGACCCAGTACTTC.

In its sample, this clonotype was seen many times. This chain's CDR3 is CASSVRPVDEQYF. CDR3 DNA sequence: TGTGCCAGCAGTGTCCGGCCTGTGGACGAGCAGTACTTC. The V call is TRBV28, the J call TRBJ2-7; D not resolved. This CDR3 has 13 amino acids. Trimming stripped 5 bases from V and 5 bases from J, with 13 bases between. Germline values: CDR1 MDHEN, CDR2 SYDVKM.

This clonotype was detected only a few times. This sequence may be a read error, since a much larger clone differs from it by one base. The chain carries TRBV20-1 and TRBJ2-1, with D perhaps matching TRBD2 (5 bases). The better agreement between TRBJ2-7 and the DNA end casts doubt on the J call. Germline values: CDR1 DFQATT, CDR2 SNEGSKA (reference sequence). This CDR3 contains 15 residues. The CDR3 sequence is CSARDLGVSYNEQYF. The CDR3 DNA follows: TGCAGTGCTAGAGACCTGGGAGTGTCCTACAATGAGCAGTACTTC.

The rearrangement joins TRBV5-6 to TRBJ2-5; D uncertain. Germline V gene sequence: CDR1 SGHDT, CDR2 YYEEEE. The CDR3 spans 13 residues. The V end was cut by 2 bases, the J end by 11 bases, with 16 bases between. The CDR3, as DNA: TGTGCCAGCAGCTTACGACGAGTTTCCCAGCAGTACTTC. This gives the protein CASSLRRVSQQYF.

This clonotype was detected only once. A single base separates this from a much larger clone, so it may be a read error. The chain couples TRBV5-5 to TRBJ2-1; D gene unclear. The CDR3 has 20 amino acids. Per germline, CDR1 SGHKS and CDR2 YYEKEE (reference sequence). V was pared by 0 bases and J by 2 bases, with 24 bases between. The CDR3 DNA sequence: TGTGCCAGCAGCTTGGAAGGTTGGGTATTCGGGTCAGTCACCTACAATGAGCAGTTCTTC. Translated, it gives CASSLEGWVFGSVTYNEQFF. The whole variable domain, remainder taken from reference TRBV5-5 and TRBJ2-1, is DAGVTQSPTHLIKTRGQQVTLRCSPISGHKSVSWYQQVLGQGPQFIFQYYEKEERGRGNFPDRFSARQFPNYSSELNVNALLLGDSALYLCASSLEGWVFGSVTYNEQFFGPGTRLTVL.

J is TRBJ2-7 and V is TRBV6-6; the match to TRBD1 covers 7 bases. Germline CDR1 is MNHNY and CDR2 is SVGAGI (reference sequence). V dropped 2 bases and J dropped 4; count of bases not matched to a gene: 5. CDR3 size: 14 residues. The CDR3 is CASSYDGRGYEQYF. The DNA of the CDR3 is TGTGCCAGCAGTTACGATGGCAGGGGGTACGAGCAGTACTTC.

This clonotype was observed many times. The V gene is TRBV29-1, the J gene TRBJ2-5, with D possibly matching TRBD1 (6 bases). The V gene's germline CDR1 is SQVTM and CDR2 ANQGSEA. This CDR3 has 14 amino acids. Trimming stripped 6 bases from V and 2 bases from J, with 16 bases between. DNA of the CDR3: TGCAGCGTGAAAGCCCAGGGGCAACAAGAGACCCAGTACTTC. Translation gives CSVKAQGQQETQYF.

This chain links TRBV3-1 with TRBJ2-1; tentatively, D is TRBD1 (5 bases). Trimming left V 0 bases short and J 11 bases short, with 8 bases between. This CDR3 comprises 12 residues. Per the germline V gene, CDR1 is LGHDT and CDR2 is YNNKEL (reference sequence). The CDR3 loop reads CASSQDTGKQFF. CDR3 bases: TGTGCCAGCAGCCAAGATACAGGAAAGCAGTTCTTC.

This clonotype was detected ten times or more. The gene calls are TRBV20-1 and TRBJ2-7, with TRBD2 identical over 9 bases. Germline V gives CDR1 DFQATT, CDR2 SNEGSKA (reference sequence). The CDR3 contains 13 residues. Trimming took 1 base from V and 5 from J; bases not matched to a gene: 3. CDR3 in DNA: TGCAGTGCTAGAGCTAGCGGGATAGACGAGCAGTACTTC. Translated: CSARASGIDEQYF.

The rearrangement joins TRBV28 to TRBJ1-6; no definite D call. The CDR3 has 14 residues. CDR1 is MDHEN, CDR2 SYDVKM, per germline. Trimming stripped 9 bases from V and 7 bases from J, with 16 bases between. The CDR3 nucleotides are TGTGCCAGTAGGACGGAGGTTCGAAATTCACCCCTCCACTTT. This translates into CASRTEVRNSPLHF.

This clonotype has just a few counts. The chain combines TRBV12-3 or TRBV12-4 with TRBJ2-6, with D perhaps matching TRBD1 (5 bases). V dropped 6 bases and J dropped 0 bases, with 6 bases sitting between them. This CDR3 is 14 amino acids long. The CDR3 loop reads CASSRASGANVLTF. Written as DNA, the CDR3 is TGTGCCAGCAGCAGGGCCTCTGGGGCCAACGTCCTGACTTTC.

The chain uses TRBV18 and TRBJ2-7; D perhaps matches TRBD2 (5 bases). This CDR3 has 12 residues. V lost 5 bases to trimming and J lost 12 bases, with 17 bases between them. CDR1 is KGHSH and CDR2 is LQKENI in the germline V gene. The CDR3, as DNA: TGTGCCAGCTCAACGGACTCGTTTACTGCGTACTTC. This sequence encodes CASSTDSFTAYF. The full variable domain, its missing parts supplied by reference TRBV18 and TRBJ2-7, is NAGVMQNPRHLVRRRGQEARLRCSPMKGHSHVYWYRQLPEEGLKFMVYLQKENIIDESGMPKERFSAEFPKEGPSILRIQQVVRGDSAAYFCASSTDSFTAYFGPGTRLTVT.

The gene calls are TRBV6-6 and TRBJ2-7, with D tentatively TRBD1 (6 bases). Trimming took 5 bases from V and 4 from J, leaving 9 bases between them. CDR3 length: 12 residues. Germline values: CDR1 MNHNY, CDR2 SVGAGI (reference sequence). The CDR3 nucleotides read TGTGCCAGCAGTACCGGACAGTACGAGCAGTACTTC. Amino acid sequence: CASSTGQYEQYF.

This chain joins TRBV27 and TRBJ1-2; D uncertain. CDR1 MNHEY and CDR2 SMNVEV come from the germline V gene (reference sequence). The V end was cut by 5 bases, the J end by 4 bases, with 11 bases between. The CDR3 is 13 amino acids. The CDR3 sequence is CASSPTALYGYTF. Here the CDR3 DNA reads TGTGCCAGCAGTCCGACGGCGCTCTATGGCTACACCTTC.

This clonotype showed up many times. The V call is TRBV29-1, the J call TRBJ2-5; D gene unclear. CDR1 SQVTM and CDR2 ANQGSEA come from the germline V gene. Trimming left V 7 bases short and J 5 bases short, with 11 bases between. The CDR3 is 11 residues long. The DNA of the CDR3 is TGCAGCGCTTCGGTCGGGGAGACCCAGTACTTC. Protein: CSASVGETQYF.

The CDR3 coding sequence is TGTGCCATCAGTGGAGGGACAGGCTCCTACGGGCAGTACTTC. Residues: CAISGGTGSYGQYF. The gene calls are TRBV10-3 and TRBJ2-4, with 8 bases lining up with TRBD1. Germline V gene lookup returns CDR1 ENHRY and CDR2 SYGVKD. J gave up 13 bases and V 4 bases, and 12 bases lay outside the gene matches. The CDR3 extends over 14 amino acids.